A single sample is the source of the 26 T cell receptor beta chains below, sequenced in a study of monozygotic twins with inflammatory bowel disease. TCRdb processed the 5' RACE reads again and assigns one entry to each CDR3 protein, with no DNA. The table for this sample gives roughly 330,000 distinct CDR3 sequences. Sequencing was done on a sample of blood. The receptors stem from a human donor with ulcerative colitis or Crohn's disease, or a healthy co-twin of an affected twin (not recorded which).

V and J are TRBV24-1 and TRBJ2-1; TCRdb outputs TRBD1, but without DNA this stays unchecked. This CDR3 contains 16 residues. Germline V gene lookup returns CDR1 KGHDR and CDR2 SFDVKD. CDR3 in amino acids: CATSQPFGQQGNEQFF.

J is TRBJ2-5 and V is TRBV15; lacking DNA, the TRBD1 call made by TCRdb goes unchecked. The germline CDR1 and CDR2 sequences are LNHNV and YYDKDF (reference sequence). The CDR3 runs to 14 residues. CDR3 amino acids: CATRNSRGQETQYF.

The V call is TRBV11-2, the J call TRBJ2-7; there is no DNA to check the TCRdb D call of TRBD1. CDR1 SGHAT and CDR2 FQNNGV come from the germline V gene. The CDR3 covers 15 residues. This CDR3 is CASSVYTGTSYEQYF.

The chain couples TRBV5-1 to TRBJ2-2; TCRdb selects TRBD1, and the lack of DNA leaves this call unchecked. The CDR3 is 13 amino acids. Per the germline V gene, CDR1 is SGHRS and CDR2 is YFSETQ. The CDR3 sequence: CASRGVDTGELFF.

The genes are TRBV28 and TRBJ2-7; TCRdb indicates TRBD2, and absent DNA this call remains unverified. Germline assignment: CDR1 MDHEN and CDR2 SYDVKM. This CDR3 is built from 16 residues. This CDR3 reads CASWRGASGRLSEQYF.

The chain employs TRBV7-8 and TRBJ2-3; checking the TCRdb D call of TRBD2 is not possible without DNA. The CDR3 has 13 residues. CDR1 SGHVS and CDR2 FQNEAQ come from the germline V gene. CDR3 loop: CATLAGGGDTQYF.

V gene TRBV19 combines with J gene TRBJ2-7; checking the TCRdb D call of TRBD2 is not possible without DNA. Germline-derived CDR1 and CDR2 are LNHDA and SQIVND (reference sequence). This CDR3 region has 15 residues. CDR3 region: CASSLRLAGTYEQYF.

The CDR3 protein is CASSSDQTSTDTQYF. The gene calls are TRBV5-1 and TRBJ2-3. Germline CDR1 reads SGHRS; CDR2 reads YFSETQ. This CDR3 region has 15 residues.

The chain carries TRBV6-1 and TRBJ1-2; the D call of TRBD1 rests on TCRdb alone, since no DNA is present to check it. The germline V gene encodes CDR1 MNHNS and CDR2 SASEGT. The length of the CDR3 is 13 residues. This CDR3 reads CASSEGQPYGYTF.

The genes are TRBV5-4 and TRBJ2-3. CDR3 length equals 13 residues. CDR1 is SGHNT, CDR2 YYREEE, per germline (reference sequence). CDR3 region: CASSSETGDTQYF. Based on the CDR3 plus reference TRBV5-4 and TRBJ2-3, the full variable domain is ETGVTQSPTHLIKTRGQQVTLRCSSQSGHNTVSWYQQALGQGPQFIFQYYREEENGRGNFPPRFSGLQFPNYSSELNVNALELDDSALYLCASSSETGDTQYFGPGTRLTVL.

The chain carries TRBV11-2 and TRBJ2-1; absent DNA, TCRdb's TRBD2 call cannot be checked. The CDR3 spans 14 residues. Germline V gives CDR1 SGHAT, CDR2 FQNNGV. CDR3 region: CASSGIVGPDEQFF.

The chain joins TRBV25-1 to TRBJ1-1; the D call from TCRdb, TRBD1, cannot be confirmed without DNA. The V gene's germline CDR1 is MGHDK and CDR2 SYGVNS. This CDR3 contains 13 residues. CDR3: CASSQTGETEAFF.

The V and J genes are TRBV28 and TRBJ1-3; TCRdb's D call of TRBD1 is untestable without DNA. This CDR3 has 16 residues. Germline assignment: CDR1 MDHEN and CDR2 SYDVKM. This CDR3 is CASTSFGGAHGNTIYF.

The chain joins TRBV12-3 or TRBV12-4 to TRBJ2-1; TCRdb calls TRBD2, which cannot be checked without DNA. The CDR3 is made up of 17 amino acids. The CDR3 protein is CASSLGIRATADGEQFF.

CDR3: CASTLHRADTQYF. The chain joins TRBV28 to TRBJ2-3. Germline loops: CDR1 MDHEN, CDR2 SYDVKM. The CDR3 has 13 residues.

The chain couples TRBV28 to TRBJ1-1. Germline CDR1 MDHEN, CDR2 SYDVKM. The CDR3 sequence is 14 residues long. The CDR3 sequence is CASSKRSMNTEAFF.

This chain joins TRBV18 and TRBJ1-6. This CDR3 region has 14 residues. Germline lookup yields CDR1 KGHSH and CDR2 LQKENI. CDR3 loop: CASSQLDYNSPLHF.

This chain joins TRBV10-3 and TRBJ2-1. The CDR3 loop spans 15 amino acids. Germline V CDR1 and CDR2: ENHRY, SYGVKD. The CDR3 loop is CAISDWTGRSNEQFF.

The CDR3 sequence: CASSSVQGVEETQYF. The V gene is TRBV7-9, the J gene TRBJ2-5; TCRdb's assignment of TRBD1 cannot be checked, as there is no DNA. Germline values: CDR1 SEHNR, CDR2 FQNEAQ (reference sequence). The CDR3 contains 15 residues.

V usage is TRBV19 and J usage is TRBJ2-7; TCRdb's assignment of TRBD2 cannot be checked, as there is no DNA. The CDR3 contains 13 residues. Germline V gives CDR1 LNHDA, CDR2 SQIVND (reference sequence). The CDR3 spells CASGPSGNYEQYF.

This chain connects TRBV27 to TRBJ1-6; TCRdb reports TRBD1, a call that lacks DNA to check it against. The CDR3 is 15 amino acids. Germline V gives CDR1 MNHEY, CDR2 SMNVEV (reference sequence). The CDR3 sequence is CASREGANRNSPLHF.

The chain is built from TRBV24-1 and TRBJ2-1; TCRdb designates TRBD1, a call that cannot be tested without DNA. CDR3 length equals 17 residues. CDR1 is KGHDR and CDR2 is SFDVKD in the germline V gene. The CDR3 is CATSDRTPVLSYNEQFF.

This sequence joins TRBV19 and TRBJ2-1; TCRdb selects TRBD2, and the lack of DNA leaves this call unchecked. Germline CDR1 is LNHDA and CDR2 is SQIVND (reference sequence). The CDR3 has 15 amino acids. CDR3 amino acids: CASSMGRDNNNEQFF.

The chain links TRBV29-1 to TRBJ2-3; lacking DNA, the TRBD2 call made by TCRdb goes unchecked. Germline CDR1 reads SQVTM; CDR2 reads ANQGSEA. This CDR3 is 13 amino acids long. The CDR3 region is CSTNSGVLDTQYF.

This chain joins TRBV25-1 and TRBJ1-1. The CDR3 contains 12 residues. The germline V gene has CDR1 MGHDK and CDR2 SYGVNS. The CDR3: CASNQGPDEAFF.

The gene calls are TRBV3-1 and TRBJ2-5; TCRdb selects TRBD2, and the lack of DNA leaves this call unchecked. The CDR3 is 17 amino acids. Per germline, CDR1 LGHDT and CDR2 YNNKEL (reference sequence). The CDR3 loop is CASSQIRLGGMRETQYF.